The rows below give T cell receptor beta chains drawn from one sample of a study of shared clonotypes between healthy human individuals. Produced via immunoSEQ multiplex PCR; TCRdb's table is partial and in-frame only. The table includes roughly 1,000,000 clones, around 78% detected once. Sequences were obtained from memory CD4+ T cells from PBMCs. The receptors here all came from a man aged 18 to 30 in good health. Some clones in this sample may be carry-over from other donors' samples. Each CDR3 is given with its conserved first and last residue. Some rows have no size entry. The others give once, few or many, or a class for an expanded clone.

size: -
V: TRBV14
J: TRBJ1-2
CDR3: CASSQARNYGYTF

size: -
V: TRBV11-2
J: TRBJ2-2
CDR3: CASSLSTGQSGGDTGELFF

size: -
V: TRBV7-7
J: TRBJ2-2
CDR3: CASSLTGTGELFF

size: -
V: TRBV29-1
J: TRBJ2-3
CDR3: CSAGVGGTDTQYF

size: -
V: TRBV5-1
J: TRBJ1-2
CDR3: CASSPAAGQVDGYTF

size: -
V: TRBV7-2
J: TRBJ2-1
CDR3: CASSLRPDSYNEQFF

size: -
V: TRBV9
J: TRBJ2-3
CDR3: CASSVDPGLTDTQYF

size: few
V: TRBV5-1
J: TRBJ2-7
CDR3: CASSTSIPGLAGYEQYF

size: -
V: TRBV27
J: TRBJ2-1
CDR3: CASSLYSSNPYRANEQFF

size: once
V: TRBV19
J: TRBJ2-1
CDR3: CASSISGSGNSFF

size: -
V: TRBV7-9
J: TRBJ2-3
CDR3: CASSLGTSLVSDTQYF

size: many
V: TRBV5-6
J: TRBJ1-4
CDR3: CASSQQATNEKLFF

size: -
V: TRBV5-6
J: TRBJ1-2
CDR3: CASSRNTYGYTF

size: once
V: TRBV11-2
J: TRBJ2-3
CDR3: CASSPQGAHSLNTQYF

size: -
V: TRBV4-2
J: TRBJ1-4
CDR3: CASSQDQRGQAYEKLFF

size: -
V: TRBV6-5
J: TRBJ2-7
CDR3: CASSYFPGAYEQYF

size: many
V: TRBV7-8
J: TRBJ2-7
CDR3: CASSLGVGGDFASPYEQYF

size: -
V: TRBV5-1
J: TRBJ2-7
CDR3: CASWLDASSYEQYF

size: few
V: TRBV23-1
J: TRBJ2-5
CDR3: CASSHRGHRVQETQYF

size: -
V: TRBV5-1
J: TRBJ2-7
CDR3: CASSQTSGSHEQYF

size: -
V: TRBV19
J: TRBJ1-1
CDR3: CASSIARANTEAFF

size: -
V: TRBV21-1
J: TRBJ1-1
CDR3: CASSKVSGGAFF

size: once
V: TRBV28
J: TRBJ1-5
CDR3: CASRGGGQGLVQPQHF